The T cell receptor beta chain under discussion was sequenced for a study of shared T cell receptors in the human thymus. The method was immunoSEQ multiplex PCR; TCRdb's version includes in-frame clones alone and lacks a portion of them. The table records roughly 550,000 clones, around 82% of them present only once. CDR3 length equals 15 residues. CDR1 is MDHEN and CDR2 is SYDVKM in the germline V gene. Trimming removed 2 bases from V and 6 bases from J, with 13 bases in between. This sample was also put to use in a study of human thymus T cells.

The specimen sequenced was thymocytes. This clonotype was sampled from a boy under two years old with a congenital heart defect. The chain recombines TRBV28 with TRBJ1-4; possibly TRBD1 for D (5 bases). CDR3 protein: CASSLRWGGDEKLFF. CDR3 in DNA: TGTGCCAGCAGTTTAAGGTGGGGAGGGGATGAAAAACTGTTTTTT.